This TCR beta chain was captured by sequencing in a study of beta chain features in type 1 diabetes (dated by TCRdb to the late 2010s). The study in broad terms: Patients and healthy donors did not differ in mean age, gender distribution, total cell number or subset yield. A total of some 100,000,000 sorted cells were examined across all samples, and a strong correlation was observed between cell number per subset and RNA yield. The study compared the TCRB repertoires of sorted circulating CD4+ T cell subsets in recently diagnosed type 1 diabetes patients with those in matched healthy donors. Regulatory and stem cell-like memory subsets were isolated from only 8 patients and roughly 8 healthy donors, whereas naive and central memory subsets came from all 30 or so donors.

What the work shows at the level of the full study, not this receptor alone: Naive, central memory and regulatory TCRB repertoires appeared more similar among patients than among healthy donors. Type 1 diabetes patients showed a moderate but significant shortening of TCRB CDR3 length in all four CD4+ subsets. Fewer insertions and more nucleotide deletions at VDJ recombination sites were observed in patients with type 1 diabetes, implying thymic rearrangement abnormalities. Because cDNA was sequenced instead of genomic DNA, activated cells with high expression could be over-represented, although the groups did not differ in activation or CD3 levels. Shorter templates might be favored by PCR, yet because patient and control samples were amplified and corrected together, any such skew would affect both groups equally. Because the HLA sub-analyses included only small numbers of individuals, any influence of HLA type on TCRB rearrangement was left unresolved.

V lost 2 bases and J lost 5 bases; the stretch between them is 11 bases long. Reading the germline V gene gives CDR1 SGHRS and CDR2 YFSETQ. The CDR3 numbers 14 residues from cysteine through phenylalanine. The sequence is cut down to CDR3 DNA, 42 bases in frame from base 1. This clone was seen a handful of times. Its antigen is currently not known. Per-base qualities were not stored, and no clone one base away is much larger. Each donor gave one peripheral blood draw, averaging roughly 100 mL, which was collected into heparinised tubes. Using a panel that included CD45RO, CCR7, CD25, CD127, CD95 and CD27, naive, central memory, regulatory and stem cell-like memory CD4+ T cells were sorted on a BD FACSAria II. Purity was above 98% for every sorted population. PBMCs were separated immediately by Lymphoprep density gradient centrifugation and were stained directly, without being cultured. So that batch effects would be minimized, each experiment stained and sorted samples in pairs, pairing one healthy donor with one patient.

The entire isolated RNA was reverse transcribed using the High Capacity cDNA Reverse Transcription Kit, and thus expressed TCRB transcripts were sequenced. Deep immunoSEQ sequencing was applied to naive, central memory and regulatory T cell samples, giving an average of roughly 3.6 million total reads per sample. Sorted cells were lysed in RLT buffer, and RNA was extracted using DNase-treated RNeasy Micro or Mini kits according to cell number. To prevent cross-contamination, each cell subset was processed individually, whereas patient and healthy donor samples were processed jointly. Using the immunoSEQ multiplex PCR, TCRB sequences were amplified from cDNA into 87-bp fragments spanning the CDR3 region. Sequencing of the amplicons was done on the Illumina HiSeq platform. The study's own analysis went as follows. PCR bias was computationally corrected using synthetic template baselines, reads within Hamming distance 2 were collapsed, and singletons that could not be merged were discarded. Reads were aligned to IMGT to assign V, D and J genes, CDR3 length, and insertions or deletions at six rearrangement sites. Within each subset, clonotype counts were normalized to sorted cell number, after which true diversity and Gini coefficients were computed with the tcR R package. Repertoire sharing was quantified using the overlap coefficient calculated on TCRB nucleotide sequences. As a proxy for the pre-selection repertoire, out-of-frame TCRB sequences from naive cells were analyzed. TCRdb provides this immuneACCESS table in a form limited to in-frame rearrangements. Some clones are lacking; in checked studies, under half of them reflect an unresolved V gene, and why the rest are absent is not known. The V and J calls and clone size are taken from that table; D and trimming were inferred from the DNA. This sample gives fewer than 900,000 clones in total; under 20% of them show up just once. The ten largest clones add up to 0.023% of the sample.

This receptor was identified in a woman aged 18-30 years in good health. The rearranged segments are TRBV5-1 and TRBJ1-5, with a weak D call of TRBD1 (6 bases match). The specimen sequenced was naive CD4+ T cells from blood. The sample's cell subset or site label, in plain terms: true naive CD4+ T cells. The CDR3 reads CASSLNRVDQPQHF. Here is the DNA: TGCGCCAGCAGCTTAAACAGGGTTGATCAGCCCCAGCATTTT. Reference TRBV5-1 and TRBJ1-5 genes cover what lies past the CDR3, so the full variable domain is KAGVTQTPRYLIKTRGQQVTLSCSPISGHRSVSWYQQTPGQGLQFLFEYFSETQRNKGNFPGRFSGRQFSNSRSEMNVSTLELGDSALYLCASSLNRVDQPQHFGDGTRLSIL.